Sequencing of this T cell receptor beta chain was carried out in a study of blood T cell repertoires in COVID-19. Turning to the study itself: Samples taken during acute and convalescent COVID-19 were collected in the United States, Italy and Spain.

As handled by the study authors: Reference gene primer amplification yielded estimated nucleated cell counts. Generated by immunoSEQ multiplex PCR, the TCRdb table keeps only in-frame clones and is missing some. That table supplies the V and J calls and clone size; D and trimming were determined from the DNA. Counted here are hundreds of thousands of clones, more than 70% occurring once; the ten biggest clones make up 6% to 6.5%. The V end was cut by 5 bases, the J end by 7 bases, with 20 bases between. CDR1 and CDR2 from the germline V gene are SGHTA and FQGNSA. This CDR3 contains 15 residues. The J gene is TRBJ1-2, the V gene TRBV7-2, with D tentatively TRBD1 (6 bases). Sequences were obtained from peripheral blood. This clonotype originated in a woman younger than 45 with COVID-19, enrolled during active disease. The CDR3: CASSQNGGAYGGYTF. The CDR3 DNA follows: TGTGCCAGCAGCCAGAACGGGGGGGCGTACGGTGGCTACACCTTC.